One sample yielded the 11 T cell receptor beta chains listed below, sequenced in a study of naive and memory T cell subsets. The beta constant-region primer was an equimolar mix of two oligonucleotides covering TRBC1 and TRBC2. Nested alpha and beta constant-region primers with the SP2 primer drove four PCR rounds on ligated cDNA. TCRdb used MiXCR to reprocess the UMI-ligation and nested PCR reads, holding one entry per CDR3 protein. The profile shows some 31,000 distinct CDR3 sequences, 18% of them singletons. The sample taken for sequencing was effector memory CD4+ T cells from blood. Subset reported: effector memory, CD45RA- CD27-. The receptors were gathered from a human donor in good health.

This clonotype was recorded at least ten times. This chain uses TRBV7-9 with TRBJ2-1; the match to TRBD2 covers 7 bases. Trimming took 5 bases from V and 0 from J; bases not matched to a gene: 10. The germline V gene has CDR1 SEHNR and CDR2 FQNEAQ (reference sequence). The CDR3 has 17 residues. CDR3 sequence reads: CASSLLAANPSYNEQFF. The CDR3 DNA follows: TGTGCCAGCAGCCTTCTAGCGGCCAACCCCTCCTACAATGAGCAGTTCTTC.

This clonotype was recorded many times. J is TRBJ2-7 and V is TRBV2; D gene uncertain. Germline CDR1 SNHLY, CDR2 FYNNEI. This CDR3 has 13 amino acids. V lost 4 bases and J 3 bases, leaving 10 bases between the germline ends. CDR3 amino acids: CASSGQPLYEQYF. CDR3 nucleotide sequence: TGTGCCAGCAGTGGGCAGCCTCTCTACGAGCAGTACTTC.

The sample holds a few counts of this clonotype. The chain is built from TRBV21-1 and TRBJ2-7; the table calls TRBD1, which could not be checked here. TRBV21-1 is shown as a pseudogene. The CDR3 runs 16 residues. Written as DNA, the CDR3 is TGTGCCAGCAGCAAAGGGGAAATTCAAGGGGACCACGAGCAGTACTTC. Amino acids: CASSKGEIQGDHEQYF.

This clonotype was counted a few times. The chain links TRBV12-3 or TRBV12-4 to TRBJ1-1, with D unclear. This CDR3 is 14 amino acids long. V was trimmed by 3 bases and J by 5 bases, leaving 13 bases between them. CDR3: CASSLIGVRTEAFF. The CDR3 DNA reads TGTGCCAGCAGTTTGATCGGAGTGAGGACTGAAGCTTTCTTT.

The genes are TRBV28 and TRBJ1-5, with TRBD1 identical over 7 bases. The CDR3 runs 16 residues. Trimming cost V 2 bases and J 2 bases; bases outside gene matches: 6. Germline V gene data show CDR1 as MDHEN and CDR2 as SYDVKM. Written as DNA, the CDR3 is TGTGCCAGCAGTTTACGACAGGGACTGGGCAATCAGCCCCAGCATTTT. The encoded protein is CASSLRQGLGNQPQHF.

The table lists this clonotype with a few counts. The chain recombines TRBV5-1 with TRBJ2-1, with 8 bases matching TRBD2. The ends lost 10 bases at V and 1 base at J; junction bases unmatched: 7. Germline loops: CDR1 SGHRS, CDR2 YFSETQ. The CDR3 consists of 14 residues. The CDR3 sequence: CASSGGNSYNEQFF. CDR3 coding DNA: TGCGCCTCCAGCGGGGGCAATTCCTACAATGAGCAGTTCTTC.

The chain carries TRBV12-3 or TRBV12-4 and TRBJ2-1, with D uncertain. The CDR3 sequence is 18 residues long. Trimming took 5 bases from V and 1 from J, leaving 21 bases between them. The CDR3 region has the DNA TGTGCCAGCAGTCCCATTTCGTTCGCTTCGCTGTCCTACAATGAGCAGTTCTTC. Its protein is CASSPISFASLSYNEQFF.

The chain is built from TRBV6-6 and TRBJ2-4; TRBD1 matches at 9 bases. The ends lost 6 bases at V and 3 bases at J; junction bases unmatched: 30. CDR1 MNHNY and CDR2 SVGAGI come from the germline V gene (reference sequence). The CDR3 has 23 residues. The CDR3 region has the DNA TGTGCCAGCAGCCCTGTCGGGGGACAGGGCAGAGAGGGACCTGTAGGGGGCAAAAACATTCAGTACTTC. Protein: CASSPVGGQGREGPVGGKNIQYF.

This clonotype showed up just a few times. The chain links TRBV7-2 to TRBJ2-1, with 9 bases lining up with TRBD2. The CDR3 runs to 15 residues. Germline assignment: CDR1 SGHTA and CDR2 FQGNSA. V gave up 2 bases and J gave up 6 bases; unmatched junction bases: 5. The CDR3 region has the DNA TGTGCCAGCAGCTTAAGGACTAGCGAGACCAATGAGCAGTTCTTC. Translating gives CASSLRTSETNEQFF.

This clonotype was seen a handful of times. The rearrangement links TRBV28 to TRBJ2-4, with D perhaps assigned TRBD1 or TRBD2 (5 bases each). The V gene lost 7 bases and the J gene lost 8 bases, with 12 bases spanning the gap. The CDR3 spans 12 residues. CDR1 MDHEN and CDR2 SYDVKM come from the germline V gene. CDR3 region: CASTKLGDIQYF. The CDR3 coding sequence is TGTGCCAGCACCAAACTAGGGGACATTCAGTACTTC.

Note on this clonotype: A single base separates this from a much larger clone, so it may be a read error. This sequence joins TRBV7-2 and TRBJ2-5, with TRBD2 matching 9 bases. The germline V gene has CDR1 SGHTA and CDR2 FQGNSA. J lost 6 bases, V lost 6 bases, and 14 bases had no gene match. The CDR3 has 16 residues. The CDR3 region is CASRAESGRSGQTQYF. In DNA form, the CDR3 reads TGTGCCAGCAGAGCAGAGAGCGGGAGGTCTGGTCAGACCCAGTACTTC. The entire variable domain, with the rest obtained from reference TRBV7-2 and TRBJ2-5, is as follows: GAGVSQSPSNKVTEKGKDVELRCDPISGHTALYWYRQSLGQGLEFLIYFQGNSAPDKSGLPSDRFSAERTGGSVSTLTIQRTQQEDSAVYLCASRAESGRSGQTQYFGPGTRLLVL.